The 22 T cell receptor beta chains below come from one sample, sequenced in a study of shared clonotypes between healthy human individuals. Some clones are missing from TCRdb's copy, which holds only in-frame ones; the method was immunoSEQ multiplex PCR. The repertoire has roughly 500,000 clones, roughly 95% of them found once; the top ten carry about 0.054%. Material: naive CD4+ T cells sorted from blood. Subset here: CD45RA+ positively selected. Source of these receptors: a woman aged 25-40 years in good health.

V is TRBV28 and J is TRBJ2-4, with D unclear. Germline loops: CDR1 MDHEN, CDR2 SYDVKM. Deletions cut 4 bases from V and 11 bases from J, with 12 bases between. This CDR3 has 12 amino acids. DNA of the CDR3: TGTGCCAGCAGTTCCTCTCCCCGAGTTCAGTACTTC. The encoded protein is CASSSSPRVQYF.

This sequence joins TRBV2 and TRBJ2-1; 8 bases align to TRBD1. The CDR3 totals 14 residues. With V trimmed by 7 bases and J by 7 bases, 9 bases remained unmatched. Germline V gene lookup returns CDR1 SNHLY and CDR2 FYNNEI. The CDR3: CASIWTGILNEQFF. As DNA, the CDR3 is TGTGCCAGCATTTGGACAGGGATATTGAATGAGCAGTTCTTC. Full variable domain (missing parts from reference TRBV2 and TRBJ2-1): EPEVTQTPSHQVTQMGQEVILRCVPISNHLYFYWYRQILGQKVEFLVSFYNNEISEKSEIFDDQFSVERPDGSNFTLKIRSTKLEDSAMYFCASIWTGILNEQFFGPGTRLTVL.

This clone was seen just once. The V and J genes are TRBV21-1 and TRBJ2-7. TRBV21-1 is designated a pseudogene. CDR3 length equals 15 residues. This CDR3 is CASSKESATESEQYF. CDR3 in DNA: TGTGCCAGCAGCAAAGAGTCGGCCACTGAGTCCGAGCAGTACTTC.

This chain connects TRBV18 to TRBJ2-3; TRBD1 agrees at 12 bases. Germline-derived CDR1 and CDR2 are KGHSH and LQKENI. CDR3 size: 17 residues. The V segment lost 4 bases and the J segment 8 bases; nucleotides outside the gene matches: 13. CDR3 in DNA: TGTGCCAGCTCACATCTCGAGCCGGGACAGGGGGCTAGTACGCAGTATTTT. It encodes CASSHLEPGQGASTQYF.

This clone was detected once. The rearrangement links TRBV21-1 to TRBJ2-5; the table names TRBD1, a call not compared with the DNA. TRBV21-1 is an annotated pseudogene. CDR3 length: 15 amino acids. The CDR3 loop reads CASNTAGRAGETQYF. CDR3 DNA: TGTGCCAGCAATACGGCCGGCAGGGCAGGAGAGACCCAGTACTTC.

The J gene is TRBJ1-1, the V gene TRBV11-2, with D tentatively TRBD1 (6 bases). Germline assignment: CDR1 SGHAT and CDR2 FQNNGV. V dropped 8 bases and J dropped 6 bases, with 10 bases sitting between them. This CDR3 has 11 amino acids. CDR3 in amino acids: CASSGHSEAFF. In nucleotides, the CDR3 is TGTGCCAGCTCGGGACACTCTGAAGCTTTCTTT.

DNA of the CDR3: TGCGCCAGCAGCCTTCGGACAGGGGGGCCCGGGGAGCTGTTTTTT. Protein product: CASSLRTGGPGELFF. The V and J genes are TRBV4-1 and TRBJ2-2, with 10 bases matching TRBD1. Germline trimming cut 4 bases from V and 6 bases from J; bases unmatched to any gene: 5. Germline V gives CDR1 MGHRA, CDR2 YSYEKL. This CDR3 has 15 amino acids.

The rearrangement joins TRBV9 to TRBJ2-2; no clear D. This CDR3 has 15 residues. V dropped 0 bases and J dropped 2 bases, with 8 bases sitting between them. Germline assignment: CDR1 SGDLS and CDR2 YYNGEE. The CDR3 DNA reads TGTGCCAGCAGCGTAGCCGGGCGCAACACCGGGGAGCTGTTTTTT. It encodes CASSVAGRNTGELFF.

The chain combines TRBV5-1 with TRBJ2-3; 10 nucleotides align to TRBD2. This CDR3 is 17 amino acids long. CDR1 and CDR2 (germline): SGHRS, YFSETQ. The J segment lost 6 bases and the V segment lost 0 bases, leaving 10 bases of the junction unmatched. The CDR3 nucleotides read TGCGCCAGCAGCTTGGCCCCGGCTAGCGGGAGTGGTGATACGCAGTATTTT. It yields the protein CASSLAPASGSGDTQYF.

The chain joins TRBV28 to TRBJ2-5, with D perhaps TRBD2 (5 bases). The CDR3 covers 14 residues. Germline V gene data show CDR1 as MDHEN and CDR2 as SYDVKM. V was pared by 3 bases and J by 2 bases, with 10 bases between. DNA of the CDR3: TGTGCCAGCAGTTTTAAAGCGGTACAAGAGACCCAGTACTTC. It yields the protein CASSFKAVQETQYF.

The V call is TRBV10-2, the J call TRBJ1-1; D call uncertain. Per the germline V gene, CDR1 is WSHSY and CDR2 is SAAADI. V was shortened by 6 bases and J by 4 bases, with 6 bases between the two germline ends. The length of the CDR3 is 11 residues. CDR3: CASRRSTEAFF. The CDR3 DNA follows: TGCGCCAGCAGGAGAAGCACTGAAGCTTTCTTT.

The genes are TRBV28 and TRBJ2-1, with D perhaps being TRBD1 or TRBD2 (5 bases each). The CDR3 has 13 residues. V was trimmed by 3 bases and J by 6 bases, leaving 9 bases between them. Germline V gene lookup returns CDR1 MDHEN and CDR2 SYDVKM. The CDR3 nucleotides are TGTGCCAGCAGTTTGGGACGCCCCAATGAGCAGTTCTTC. Its protein product is CASSLGRPNEQFF.

V is TRBV6-1 and J is TRBJ2-1; perhaps TRBD2 as D (6 bases). The V gene's germline CDR1 is MNHNS and CDR2 SASEGT. This CDR3 is built from 14 residues. With 4 bases removed from V and 3 bases from J, the gap between germline ends came to 10 bases. CDR3 in amino acids: CASSGPSVYNEQFF. CDR3 bases: TGTGCCAGCAGTGGCCCTAGCGTCTACAATGAGCAGTTCTTC.

The chain recombines TRBV28 with TRBJ2-7; 10 nucleotides match TRBD1. Germline CDR1 reads MDHEN; CDR2 reads SYDVKM. CDR3 size: 15 residues. The ends lost 9 bases at V and 6 bases at J; junction bases unmatched: 14. The CDR3 coding sequence is TGTGCCAGTTCCCAGCGGGACAGGGGATTGATCGAGCAGTACTTC. Protein: CASSQRDRGLIEQYF.

CDR3 region: CSVEGGTGNEKLFF. The CDR3 DNA reads TGCAGCGTTGAAGGGGGGACAGGAAATGAAAAACTGTTTTTT. The chain carries TRBV29-1 and TRBJ1-4; 8 bases align to TRBD1. The germline V gene has CDR1 SQVTM and CDR2 ANQGSEA. The junction had 3 bases not matched to a gene; V was cut back by 1 base and J by 5 bases. The CDR3 sequence is 14 residues long.

V gene TRBV27 combines with J gene TRBJ2-7, with 7 positions matching TRBD1. CDR1 is MNHEY and CDR2 is SMNVEV in the germline V gene (reference sequence). V was clipped by 5 bases and J by 5 bases; unmatched bases: 9. The length of the CDR3 is 14 residues. CDR3 sequence: CASSLRQGVHEQYF. The CDR3 DNA is TGTGCCAGCAGTCTCCGACAGGGAGTCCACGAGCAGTACTTC.

The V gene is TRBV18, the J gene TRBJ2-5, with D possibly being TRBD1 or TRBD2 (5 bases each). The germline V gene encodes CDR1 KGHSH and CDR2 LQKENI. Trimming removed 6 bases from V and 5 bases from J, with 25 bases in between. This CDR3 has 17 amino acids. CDR3 DNA sequence: TGTGCCAGCTCCCTTCGAGGGCAGGGACGAGACTGGGAGACCCAGTACTTC. As protein: CASSLRGQGRDWETQYF.

The rearrangement uses TRBV5-1 and TRBJ2-3; TRBD1 or TRBD2 may be the D gene (5 bases each). The CDR3 is made up of 14 amino acids. CDR1 is SGHRS and CDR2 is YFSETQ in the germline V gene. Deletions cut 5 bases from V and 0 bases from J, with 10 bases between. CDR3 sequence (DNA): TGCGCCAGCAGACGGGGACGGAGCACAGATACGCAGTATTTT. Translated, it gives CASRRGRSTDTQYF.

The genes are TRBV28 and TRBJ2-1, with D perhaps assigned TRBD1 or TRBD2 (5 bases each). The germline gives CDR1 MDHEN, CDR2 SYDVKM. The V end lost 5 bases, the J end lost 0 bases, and 14 bases lay between the germline ends. This CDR3 has 16 residues. CDR3 nucleotides: TGTGCCAGCAGTGCCCTCAGGGAGAGCTCCTACAATGAGCAGTTCTTC. It codes for CASSALRESSYNEQFF.

This chain connects TRBV29-1 to TRBJ2-6; D gene ambiguous. The CDR3 has 16 amino acids. The germline V and J ends were trimmed by 1 base and 0 bases, with 10 bases remaining between them. Germline CDR1 is SQVTM and CDR2 is ANQGSEA. The CDR3 reads CSVEAASASGANVLTF. CDR3 in DNA: TGCAGCGTTGAAGCAGCCAGTGCCTCTGGGGCCAACGTCCTGACTTTC.

This chain connects TRBV18 to TRBJ2-1; 16 bases fit TRBD2. V dropped 6 bases and J dropped 8; count of bases not matched to a gene: 7. The CDR3 loop spans 16 amino acids. The germline CDR1 and CDR2 sequences are KGHSH and LQKENI. The CDR3 protein is CASSKAGLAGGDEQFF. CDR3 DNA sequence: TGTGCCAGCTCTAAAGCGGGACTAGCGGGAGGGGATGAGCAGTTCTTC. Based on the CDR3 plus reference TRBV18 and TRBJ2-1, the full variable domain is NAGVMQNPRHLVRRRGQEARLRCSPMKGHSHVYWYRQLPEEGLKFMVYLQKENIIDESGMPKERFSAEFPKEGPSILRIQQVVRGDSAAYFCASSKAGLAGGDEQFFGPGTRLTVL.

V is TRBV7-7 and J is TRBJ2-3; D could derive from TRBD1 or TRBD2 (7 bases each). CDR1 is SSHAT, CDR2 FNYEAQ, per germline (reference sequence). The germline V and J ends were trimmed by 5 bases and 4 bases, with 16 bases remaining between them. The CDR3 totals 15 residues. The CDR3 nucleotides are TGTGCCAGCAGCCCCGGGGCAGGGGGGGCAGATACGCAGTATTTT. Translation gives CASSPGAGGADTQYF. Together with reference TRBV7-7 and TRBJ2-3, the CDR3 gives the full variable domain: GAGVSQSPRYKVTKRGQDVTLRCDPISSHATLYWYQQALGQGPEFLTYFNYEAQPDKSGLPSDRFSAERPEGSISTLTIQRTEQRDSAMYRCASSPGAGGADTQYFGPGTRLTVL.